The subject of this entry is one TCR beta chain. The data are from a study of control samples from healthy donors and cancer patients. CDR1 is WSHSY and CDR2 is SAAADI in the germline V gene. The CDR3 runs 14 residues. The V gene lost 6 bases and the J gene lost 8 bases, with 16 bases spanning the gap. Method: immunoSEQ multiplex PCR; TCRdb's copy keeps in-frame clones and lacks some. The table has 170,000 or so clones, around 89% seen once. The sequence derives from a woman aged 45 to 65 in good health. The sequenced material came from blood. This chain links TRBV10-2 with TRBJ1-4, with D perhaps TRBD1 (5 bases). The CDR3: CASSPPGSGEKLFF. Here the CDR3 DNA reads TGCGCCAGCAGCCCACCAGGGTCAGGCGAAAAACTGTTTTTT.